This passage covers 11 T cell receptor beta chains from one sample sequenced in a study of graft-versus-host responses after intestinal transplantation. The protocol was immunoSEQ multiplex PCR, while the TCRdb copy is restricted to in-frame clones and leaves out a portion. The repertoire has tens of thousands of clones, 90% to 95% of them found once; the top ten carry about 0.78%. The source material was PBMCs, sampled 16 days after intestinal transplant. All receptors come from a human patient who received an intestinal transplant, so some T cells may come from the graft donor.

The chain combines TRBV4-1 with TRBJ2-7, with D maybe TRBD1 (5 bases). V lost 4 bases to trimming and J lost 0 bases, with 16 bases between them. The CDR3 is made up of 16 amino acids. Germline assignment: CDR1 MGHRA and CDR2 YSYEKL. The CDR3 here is CASSPPGRESSYEQYF. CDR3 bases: TGCGCCAGCAGCCCCCCCGGCAGGGAAAGCTCCTACGAGCAGTACTTC.

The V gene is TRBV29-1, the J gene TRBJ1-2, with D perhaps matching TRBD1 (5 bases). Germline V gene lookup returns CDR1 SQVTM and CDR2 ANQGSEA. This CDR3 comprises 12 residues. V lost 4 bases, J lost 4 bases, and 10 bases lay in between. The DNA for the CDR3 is TGCAGCGTTGTGCGACAGAGCTATGGCTACACCTTC. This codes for CSVVRQSYGYTF.

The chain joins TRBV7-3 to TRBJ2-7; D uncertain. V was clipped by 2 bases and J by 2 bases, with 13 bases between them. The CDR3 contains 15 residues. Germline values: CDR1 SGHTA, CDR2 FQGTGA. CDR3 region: CASSLFGSPAYEQYF. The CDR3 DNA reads TGTGCCAGCAGCTTATTTGGTAGCCCAGCCTACGAGCAGTACTTC.

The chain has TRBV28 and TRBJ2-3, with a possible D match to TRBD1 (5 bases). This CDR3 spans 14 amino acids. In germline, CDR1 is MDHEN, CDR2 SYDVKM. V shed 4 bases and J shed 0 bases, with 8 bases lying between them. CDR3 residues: CASSYRPSTDTQYF. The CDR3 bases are TGTGCCAGCAGTTACAGGCCTAGCACAGATACGCAGTATTTT. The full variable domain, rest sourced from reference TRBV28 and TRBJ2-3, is DVKVTQSSRYLVKRTGEKVFLECVQDMDHENMFWYRQDPGLGLRLIYFSYDVKMKEKGDIPEGYSVSREKKERFSLILESASTNQTSMYLCASSYRPSTDTQYFGPGTRLTVL.

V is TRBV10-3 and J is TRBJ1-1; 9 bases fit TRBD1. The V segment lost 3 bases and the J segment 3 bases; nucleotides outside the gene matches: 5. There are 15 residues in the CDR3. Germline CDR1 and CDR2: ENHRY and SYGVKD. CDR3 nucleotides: TGTGCCATCAGTGATATCGGGACAGGGCACACTGAAGCTTTCTTT. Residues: CAISDIGTGHTEAFF.

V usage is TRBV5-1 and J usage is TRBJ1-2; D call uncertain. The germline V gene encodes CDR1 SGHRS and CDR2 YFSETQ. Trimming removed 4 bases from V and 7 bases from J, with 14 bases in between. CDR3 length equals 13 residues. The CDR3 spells CASSIDRAGGYTF. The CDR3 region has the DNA TGCGCCAGCAGCATAGACCGGGCCGGTGGCTACACCTTC.

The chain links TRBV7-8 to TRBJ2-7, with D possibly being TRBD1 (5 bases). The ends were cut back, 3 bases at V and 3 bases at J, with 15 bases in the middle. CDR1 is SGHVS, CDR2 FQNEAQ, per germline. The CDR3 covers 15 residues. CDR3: CASSFSFGADYEQYF. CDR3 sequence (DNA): TGTGCCAGCAGCTTTTCTTTTGGGGCCGACTACGAGCAGTACTTC.

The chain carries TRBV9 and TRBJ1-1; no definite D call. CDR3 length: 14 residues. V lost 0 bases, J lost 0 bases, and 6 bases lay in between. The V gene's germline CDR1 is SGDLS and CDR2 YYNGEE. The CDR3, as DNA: TGTGCCAGCAGCGTAGCGGGAGTGAACACTGAAGCTTTCTTT. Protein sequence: CASSVAGVNTEAFF.

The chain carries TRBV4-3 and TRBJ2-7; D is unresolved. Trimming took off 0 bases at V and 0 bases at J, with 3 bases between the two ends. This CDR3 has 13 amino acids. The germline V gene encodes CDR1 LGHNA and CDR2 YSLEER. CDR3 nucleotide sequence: TGCGCCAGCAGCCAAGACAGCTCCTACGAGCAGTACTTC. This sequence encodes CASSQDSSYEQYF.

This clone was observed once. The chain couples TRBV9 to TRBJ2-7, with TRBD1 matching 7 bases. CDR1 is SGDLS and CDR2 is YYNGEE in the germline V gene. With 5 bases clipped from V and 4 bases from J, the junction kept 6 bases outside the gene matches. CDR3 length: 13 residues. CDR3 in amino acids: CASSGDSSYEQYF. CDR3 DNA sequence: TGTGCCAGCAGTGGGGACAGCTCGTACGAGCAGTACTTC.

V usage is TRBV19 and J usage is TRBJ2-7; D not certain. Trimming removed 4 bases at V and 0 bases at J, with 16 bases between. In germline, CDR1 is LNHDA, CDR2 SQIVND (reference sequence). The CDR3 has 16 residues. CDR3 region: CASSTYSVRSSYEQYF. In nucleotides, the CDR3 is TGTGCCAGTAGTACATACAGCGTTCGAAGCTCCTACGAGCAGTACTTC.